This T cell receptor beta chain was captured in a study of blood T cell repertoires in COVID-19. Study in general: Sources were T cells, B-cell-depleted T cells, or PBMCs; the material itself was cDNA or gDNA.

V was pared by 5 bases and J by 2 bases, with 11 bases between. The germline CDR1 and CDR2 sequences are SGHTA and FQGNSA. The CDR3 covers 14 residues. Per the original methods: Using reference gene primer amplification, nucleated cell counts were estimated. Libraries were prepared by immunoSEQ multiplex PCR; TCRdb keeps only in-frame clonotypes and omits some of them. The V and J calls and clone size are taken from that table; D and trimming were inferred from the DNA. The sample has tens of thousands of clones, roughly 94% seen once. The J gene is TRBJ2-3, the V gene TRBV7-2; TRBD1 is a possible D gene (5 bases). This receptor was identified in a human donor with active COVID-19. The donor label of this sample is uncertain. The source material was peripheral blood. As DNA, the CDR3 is TGTGCCAGCAGCCACGACAGCTCCACAGATACGCAGTATTTT. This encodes CASSHDSSTDTQYF.